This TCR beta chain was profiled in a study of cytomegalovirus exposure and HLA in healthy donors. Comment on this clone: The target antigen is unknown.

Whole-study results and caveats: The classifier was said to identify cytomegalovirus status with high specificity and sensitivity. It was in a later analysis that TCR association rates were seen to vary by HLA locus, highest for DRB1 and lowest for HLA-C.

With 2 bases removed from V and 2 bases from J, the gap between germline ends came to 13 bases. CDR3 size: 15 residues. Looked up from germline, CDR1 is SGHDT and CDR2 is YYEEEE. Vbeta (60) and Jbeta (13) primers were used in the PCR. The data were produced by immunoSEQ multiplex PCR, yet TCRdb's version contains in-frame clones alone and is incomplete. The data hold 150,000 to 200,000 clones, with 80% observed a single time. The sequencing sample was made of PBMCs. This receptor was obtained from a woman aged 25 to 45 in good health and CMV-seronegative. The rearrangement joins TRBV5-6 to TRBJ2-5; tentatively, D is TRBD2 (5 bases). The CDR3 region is CASSFGIIPQETQYF. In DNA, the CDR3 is TGTGCCAGCAGCTTCGGGATTATACCGCAAGAGACCCAGTACTTC.